These 23 T cell receptor beta chains were sequenced from one sample in a study of blood T cell repertoires in COVID-19. Sequencing used immunoSEQ multiplex PCR; TCRdb keeps in-frame clones, though not all of them. The sample records 200,000 to 300,000 clones, around 85% being singletons. The sequencing input was peripheral blood. All receptors derive from a woman aged 60-75 years with active or convalescent COVID-19.

V gene TRBV6-1 combines with J gene TRBJ1-5; D might be TRBD1 (5 bases). CDR3 size: 17 residues. V shed 3 bases and J shed 2 bases, with 17 bases lying between them. CDR1 is MNHNS, CDR2 SASEGT, per germline. The CDR3 spells CASSDQPGVGGNQPQHF. CDR3 coding DNA: TGTGCCAGCAGTGACCAACCGGGGGTAGGGGGCAATCAGCCCCAGCATTTT.

DNA for the CDR3: TGTGCCAGCAGCCAAGATTGGACTAGCGGGCCCTCCTACGAGCAGTACTTC. Translation: CASSQDWTSGPSYEQYF. V is TRBV3-1 (or the pseudogene TRBV3-2) and J is TRBJ2-7, with 11 positions matching TRBD2. CDR1 and CDR2 (germline): LGHDT, YNNKEL (reference sequence). This CDR3 contains 17 residues. V lost 0 bases and J lost 0; bases outside the gene matches: 4.

The CDR3 nucleotides are TGTGCCAGCAGGGTGGCGGGGAGAACTGAAGCTTTCTTT. Amino acid sequence: CASRVAGRTEAFF. This rearrangement joins TRBV5-6 to TRBJ1-1, with D uncertain. The germline V gene has CDR1 SGHDT and CDR2 YYEEEE. The CDR3 contains 13 residues. Trimming cost V 5 bases and J 5 bases, with 13 bases left between them. Using reference TRBV5-6 and TRBJ1-1 for the parts outside the CDR3, the full variable domain is DAGVTQSPTHLIKTRGQQVTLRCSPKSGHDTVSWYQQALGQGPQFIFQYYEEEERQRGNFPDRFSGHQFPNYSSELNVNALLLGDSALYLCASRVAGRTEAFFGQGTRLTVV.

CDR3 residues: CASRADRGTEAFF. The CDR3 region has the DNA TGTGCCAGCAGGGCTGACAGGGGCACTGAAGCTTTCTTT. The genes are TRBV2 and TRBJ1-1; 8 bases are a match to TRBD1. Germline CDR1 SNHLY, CDR2 FYNNEI. The CDR3 runs 13 residues. V gave up 6 bases and J gave up 4 bases; unmatched junction bases: 4.

The chain uses TRBV11-2 and TRBJ1-4, with TRBD1 as a possible D gene (5 bases). The CDR3 spans 15 residues. V lost 1 base, J lost 7 bases, and 13 bases lay in between. CDR1 is SGHAT and CDR2 is FQNNGV in the germline V gene. Written as DNA, the CDR3 is TGTGCCAGCAGCTTAGGGACATTTGGCCTTGAAAAACTGTTTTTT. It specifies CASSLGTFGLEKLFF.

The chain joins TRBV20-1 to TRBJ2-5; TRBD1 might be the D (5 bases). This CDR3 has 11 residues. Germline values: CDR1 DFQATT, CDR2 SNEGSKA (reference sequence). V gave up 7 bases and J gave up 3 bases, with 9 bases separating them. CDR3 coding DNA: TGCAGTGAAGGGGTTAAAGAGACCCAGTACTTC. Its translation is CSEGVKETQYF.

This chain uses TRBV7-2 with TRBJ2-1, with 10 bases fitting TRBD2. Looked up from germline, CDR1 is SGHTA and CDR2 is FQGNSA. J lost 2 bases, V lost 0 bases, and 1 base had no gene match. CDR3 size: 16 residues. The CDR3 DNA is TGTGCCAGCAGCTTAGCTAGCGGGAGGACCTACAATGAGCAGTTCTTC. Translated, it gives CASSLASGRTYNEQFF.

This chain links TRBV7-8 with TRBJ2-2, with 8 bases fitting TRBD2. The CDR3 consists of 16 residues. CDR1 is SGHVS, CDR2 FQNEAQ, per germline. V shed 6 bases, J shed 0 bases, and the junction held 6 bases outside the gene matches. The DNA of the CDR3 is TGTGCCAGCAGTCGTAAACTAGCGGCGAACACCGGGGAGCTGTTTTTT. This codes for CASSRKLAANTGELFF.

The rearrangement joins TRBV18 to TRBJ1-2; possible D gene TRBD1, 5 bases. The CDR3 has 14 amino acids. V was clipped by 5 bases and J by 8 bases, with 18 bases between them. From germline, CDR1 is KGHSH and CDR2 LQKENI. CDR3 coding DNA: TGTGCCAGCTCAGCAACAGGACGTCCTGAGGGCTACACCTTC. Translation gives CASSATGRPEGYTF.

This rearrangement joins TRBV3-1 (or the pseudogene TRBV3-2) to TRBJ1-2; possible D gene TRBD1, 6 bases. Per germline, CDR1 LGHDT and CDR2 YNNKEL (reference sequence). The CDR3 length is 15 residues. The V gene lost 1 base and the J gene lost 2 bases, with 11 bases spanning the gap. CDR3 in amino acids: CASSQGGQNNYGYTF. CDR3 nucleotide sequence: TGTGCCAGCAGCCAAGGGGGACAAAACAACTATGGCTACACCTTC.

The chain has TRBV3-1 (or the pseudogene TRBV3-2) and TRBJ2-1; 15 nucleotides align to TRBD2. Germline values: CDR1 LGHDT, CDR2 YNNKEL (reference sequence). There are 18 residues in the CDR3. Germline trimming cut 4 bases from V and 3 bases from J; bases unmatched to any gene: 7. The CDR3 DNA reads as TGTGCCAGCAGCCCCGGGACTAGCGGGGGGACAATCTACAATGAGCAGTTCTTC. Protein: CASSPGTSGGTIYNEQFF.

The chain links TRBV11-1 to TRBJ2-5, with D perhaps matching TRBD2 (6 bases). The CDR3 covers 14 residues. The V gene lost 0 bases and the J gene lost 12 bases, with 17 bases spanning the gap. CDR1 and CDR2 (germline): SGHAT, FQDESV (reference sequence). The CDR3 DNA sequence: TGTGCCAGCAGCTTAGCGTCAAGGGAGGCGCCGGAGTACTTC. It is translated as CASSLASREAPEYF.

This chain links TRBV2 with TRBJ1-1, with D perhaps TRBD1 (5 bases). Per germline, CDR1 SNHLY and CDR2 FYNNEI. The CDR3 runs 13 residues. Trimming took 6 bases from V and 5 from J, leaving 13 bases between them. CDR3 in DNA: TGTGCCAGCAGAGGCATCGGGGGGACTGAAGCTTTCTTT. Protein sequence: CASRGIGGTEAFF.

V usage is TRBV4-1 and J usage is TRBJ2-2; a weak D match, TRBD2 (6 bases). Trimming pared 1 base from V and 4 bases from J, leaving 13 bases between. CDR1 is MGHRA and CDR2 is YSYEKL in the germline V gene. This CDR3 is built from 16 residues. The CDR3 bases are TGCGCCAGCAGCCAAGGATGGGGGGTGGTCACCGGGGAGCTGTTTTTT. Residues: CASSQGWGVVTGELFF.

This chain links TRBV6-7 with TRBJ2-5, with 7 bases matching TRBD2. TRBV6-7 carries the ORF label, with uncertain function. Germline trimming cut 2 bases from V and 1 base from J; bases unmatched to any gene: 19. The length of the CDR3 is 20 residues. The CDR3 DNA sequence: TGTGCCAGCAGTTACAGGGTTATAGCGGGCCTACTAGGTACCCAAGAGACCCAGTACTTC. Protein: CASSYRVIAGLLGTQETQYF.

The chain has TRBV28 and TRBJ2-1, with D perhaps TRBD1 (6 bases). The CDR3 sequence is 15 residues long. Germline CDR1 MDHEN, CDR2 SYDVKM. Trimming pared 6 bases from V and 2 bases from J, leaving 14 bases between. The CDR3 reads CASSGPWTAYNEQFF. CDR3 sequence (DNA): TGTGCCAGCAGCGGTCCCTGGACAGCCTACAATGAGCAGTTCTTC.

The V gene is TRBV27, the J gene TRBJ2-1, with D tentatively TRBD2 (6 bases). CDR3 size: 15 residues. V shed 1 base and J shed 5 bases, with 12 bases lying between them. Per germline, CDR1 MNHEY and CDR2 SMNVEV (reference sequence). CDR3 region: CASSLWRTTDNEQFF. DNA for the CDR3: TGTGCCAGCAGTTTATGGCGGACTACCGACAATGAGCAGTTCTTC.

This clone is a singleton in its sample. CDR3 DNA sequence: TGTGCAAGTCGCTCGAGACCGGGACCATGGGGGGAGGAGACCCAGTACTTC. Translation gives CASRSRPGPWGEETQYF. This sequence joins TRBV12-2 and TRBJ2-5; the table's D call, TRBD2, was not checked against the DNA. TRBV12-2 is classified as a pseudogene. This CDR3 spans 17 amino acids.

This clone occurred a few times. The chain carries TRBV7-9 and TRBJ2-3; TRBD2 matches 9 bases. Germline V lookup: CDR1 SEHNR, CDR2 FQNEAQ (reference sequence). The CDR3 extends over 14 amino acids. With 5 bases clipped from V and 6 bases from J, the junction kept 6 bases outside the gene matches. The CDR3 spells CASSGRTSADTQYF. CDR3 DNA sequence: TGTGCCAGCAGCGGACGGACTAGCGCCGATACGCAGTATTTT. Drawing the rest from reference TRBV7-9 and TRBJ2-3, the complete variable domain is DTGVSQNPRHKITKRGQNVTFRCDPISEHNRLYWYRQTLGQGPEFLTYFQNEAQLEKSRLLSDRFSAERPKGSFSTLEIQRTEQGDSAMYLCASSGRTSADTQYFGPGTRLTVL.

The sample holds a few counts of this clone. The gene calls are TRBV3-1 (or the pseudogene TRBV3-2) and TRBJ2-1, with 9 positions matching TRBD2. Germline V gives CDR1 LGHDT, CDR2 YNNKEL (reference sequence). This CDR3 comprises 17 residues. The J segment lost 7 bases and the V segment lost 1 base, leaving 11 bases of the junction unmatched. The DNA for the CDR3 is TGTGCCAGCAGCCAAGTAGAAAGCGGGAGGTTACTAAATGAGCAGTTCTTC. This codes for CASSQVESGRLLNEQFF.

The chain uses TRBV21-1 and TRBJ1-2. TRBV21-1 is flagged as a pseudogene. The CDR3 totals 15 residues. The CDR3 sequence: CASSKGPGGNYGYTF. For the CDR3, the DNA is TGTGCCAGCAGCAAAGGCCCCGGGGGGAACTATGGCTACACCTTC.

V gene TRBV10-3 combines with J gene TRBJ1-4, with TRBD1 matching 10 bases. The CDR3 is made up of 15 amino acids. From germline, CDR1 is ENHRY and CDR2 SYGVKD. V shed 1 base and J 8 bases; nucleotides not matched to a gene: 4. For the CDR3, the DNA is TGTGCCATCAGTGAGTGGGACAGGGGAAAAGAAAAACTGTTTTTT. Encoded protein: CAISEWDRGKEKLFF.

J is TRBJ1-1 and V is TRBV7-9; D might be TRBD1 (5 bases). The V end was cut by 5 bases, the J end by 1 base, with 11 bases between. CDR3 size: 14 residues. The germline V gene has CDR1 SEHNR and CDR2 FQNEAQ (reference sequence). CDR3 nucleotides: TGTGCCAGCAGCCCCAATGACAGGAACACTGAAGCTTTCTTT. Translation: CASSPNDRNTEAFF.